These T cell receptor beta chains were read from a single sample in a study of CD8+ T cells in alopecia areata. This table comes from immunoSEQ multiplex PCR, and its TCRdb copy is limited to in-frame clones, with some not included. The sample lists 93,000 or so clones; 85% to 90% were seen once. Source: CD8+ T cells sorted from blood, taken between weeks 30 and 35, from a patient treated with tofacitinib. Receptors were obtained from a human donor with alopecia areata. Both conserved end residues are part of each CDR3. A D gene is named only where the DNA matches it firmly. Clone sizes are given selectively: once, few, many, or a class where the clone is expanded.

TRBV7-9	NA	TRBJ2-5	TRBD2	TGTGCCAGCAGCTCAACGAACGGGAGGGACCAAGAGACCCAGTACTTC	CASSSTNGRDQETQYF
TRBV7-6	once	TRBJ2-7	NA	TGTGCCAGCAGCTTAACGGAACCCTCTACGGAGCAGTACTTC	CASSLTEPSTEQYF
TRBV5-4	NA	TRBJ2-1	NA	TGTGCCGCCGGAGGAGAGGACCACAATGAGCAGTTCTTC	CAAGGEDHNEQFF
TRBV15	few	TRBJ2-5	NA	TGTGCCACCAGCAGAGAGGGAGAGACCCAGTACTTC	CATSREGETQYF
TRBV27	NA	TRBJ2-7	TRBD1	TGTGCCAGCAGTCCCCAGGGGGCCCTCCTCTACGAGCAGTACTTC	CASSPQGALLYEQYF
TRBV5-1	NA	TRBJ2-2	NA	TGCGCCAGCAGCTACAGGACGGACTTGGGGGCCGGGGAGCTGTTTTTT	CASSYRTDLGAGELFF
TRBV5-6	NA	TRBJ1-2	NA	TGTGCCAGCAGCTTGGGAGACTATGGCTACACCTTC	CASSLGDYGYTF
TRBV4-1	NA	TRBJ2-2	NA	TGCGCCAGCAGCCTGGGGTCCGGGGAGCTGTTTTTT	CASSLGSGELFF
TRBV5-4	NA	TRBJ2-7	TRBD2	TGTGCCAGCCGGGAGGGGGGCGCCTCCTACGAGCAGTACTTC	CASREGGASYEQYF
TRBV27	NA	TRBJ2-2	NA	TGTGCCAGCAGGGGAGGAATGACCGGGGAGCTGTTTTTT	CASRGGMTGELFF
TRBV7-9	NA	TRBJ1-4	NA	TGTGCCAGCACCCCAAGCGGCCTGGGCAATGAAAAACTGTTTTTT	CASTPSGLGNEKLFF
TRBV7-9	NA	TRBJ2-3	TRBD1	TGTGCCAGCAGCCCGACCGACAGGGAAGGAACAGATACGCAGTATTTT	CASSPTDREGTDTQYF
TRBV7-9	NA	TRBJ2-2	NA	TGTGCCACCAAGGAGGACACCGGGGAGCTGTTTTTT	CATKEDTGELFF
TRBV4-1	NA	TRBJ1-5	NA	TGCGCCAGCAGCCACCTCTCGGGGGGGGGCAATCAGCCCCAGCATTTT	CASSHLSGGGNQPQHF
TRBV6-1	NA	TRBJ2-2	NA	TGTGCCCTCAGGAGGGGGCACAACACCGGGGAGCTGTTTTTT	CALRRGHNTGELFF
TRBV2	NA	TRBJ2-5	NA	TGTGCCAGCACGGGGAAAGCACGAGAGACCCAGTACTTC	CASTGKARETQYF
TRBV10-2	NA	TRBJ1-1	NA	TGCGCCCAGAACAGAACCATGAACACTGAAGCTTTCTTT	CAQNRTMNTEAFF
TRBV6-1	NA	TRBJ1-1	TRBD1	TGTGCCAGCAGTGACCAGGGGGGTTTCTGGAACACTGAAGCTTTCTTT	CASSDQGGFWNTEAFF
TRBV7-3	NA	TRBJ2-5	NA	TGTGCCAGCAGCTCCGGGACTTCTCCTCAAGAGACCCAGTACTTC	CASSSGTSPQETQYF
TRBV5-4	NA	TRBJ2-7	NA	TGTGCCAGCAGCTCGAAGGGTCAATCCTACGAGCAGTACTTC	CASSSKGQSYEQYF
TRBV5-1	once	TRBJ2-7	NA	TGCGCCAGCACCCCGAGCGGTCCCAACTACGAGCAGTACTTC	CASTPSGPNYEQYF
TRBV7-2	few	TRBJ2-1	TRBD1	TGTGCCAGCAGCTCCGACAGGGGGTTTAGCTCCTACAATGAGCAGTTCTTC	CASSSDRGFSSYNEQFF
TRBV28	NA	TRBJ2-2	NA	TGTGCCAGCAGTTCGACGGGCCAAGGAATAACCGGGGAGCTGTTTTTT	CASSSTGQGITGELFF
TRBV5-6	NA	TRBJ2-2	NA	TGTGCCAGCAGCTTTGGACGGGGGAACACCGGGGAGCTGTTTTTT	CASSFGRGNTGELFF
TRBV6-1	NA	TRBJ2-1	NA	TGTGCCAGCAGTGACCACAGGTCTTCCTACAATGAGCAGTTCTTC	CASSDHRSSYNEQFF
TRBV18	NA	TRBJ2-3	NA	TGTGCCAGCTCGGACCCTAGGGGAGATACGCAGTATTTT	CASSDPRGDTQYF